The 20 T cell receptor beta chains reported below all come from one sample, sequenced in a study of molecular identifiers for immune sequencing clone quantification. Each CDR3 protein gets one entry after TCRdb re-called the PCR reads with MiXCR. The sample includes approximately 60,000 distinct CDR3 sequences, roughly a fifth of them seen just once. Specimen: naive CD8+ T cells from blood, with Jurkat cell RNA spiked in. Subset of the sample: FACS-sorted CD8+CD4-CCR7+CD45RA+ naive T cells. The receptors shown here come from a human donor in good health. Some libraries in this study had Jurkat cell RNA spiked in.

In this sample, this clonotype turned up many times. The J gene is TRBJ2-3, the V gene TRBV11-3, with D possibly matching TRBD2 (5 bases). Per the germline V gene, CDR1 is SGHNT and CDR2 is YENEEA. V lost 5 bases to trimming and J lost 3 bases, with 21 bases between them. The CDR3 consists of 17 residues. In nucleotides, the CDR3 is TGTGCCAGCAGCCCGGGTGCGTTAAGGGAGAGGACAGATACGCAGTATTTT. Its protein product is CASSPGALRERTDTQYF.

This clonotype was recorded at least ten times. This chain uses TRBV12-3 or TRBV12-4 with TRBJ2-5; 13 bases agree with TRBD2. This CDR3 spans 16 amino acids. Trimming removed 1 base from V and 5 bases from J; junction bases left unmatched: 4. Here the CDR3 DNA reads TGTGCCAGCAGTTTAGAACTAGCGGGAGGGGTTGAGACCCAGTACTTC. Translated: CASSLELAGGVETQYF.

This clonotype was counted at least ten times. The chain joins TRBV7-8 to TRBJ1-5; a weak D match, TRBD1 (5 bases). The V gene lost 0 bases and the J gene lost 0 bases, with 21 bases spanning the gap. The germline gives CDR1 SGHVS, CDR2 FQNEAQ. The CDR3 totals 20 residues. The DNA of the CDR3 is TGTGCCAGCAGCTTAGCGCGGTATGGGGACTTCCTAAATAGCAATCAGCCCCAGCATTTT. It specifies CASSLARYGDFLNSNQPQHF.

The sample holds many counts of this clonotype. The chain joins TRBV20-1 to TRBJ1-1, with a tentative D call TRBD1 (5 bases). From germline, CDR1 is DFQATT and CDR2 SNEGSKA (reference sequence). The CDR3 consists of 15 residues. Trimming removed 0 bases at V and 2 bases at J, with 13 bases between. The CDR3 sequence is CSARDRRQINTEAFF. The CDR3 nucleotides are TGCAGTGCTAGAGATCGGAGACAGATAAACACTGAAGCTTTCTTT.

This clonotype was counted a single time. Just one base apart from a much larger clone, this may be a read error. The chain couples TRBV23-1 to TRBJ2-1; D unclear. Being an ORF, TRBV23-1 has a function that is uncertain. This CDR3 is built from 14 residues. The CDR3 DNA sequence: TGCGCCGGCAGATGGAACAATCCGAGCAATGAGCAGTTCTTC. It yields the protein CAGRWNNPSNEQFF.

This clonotype was counted many times. The V gene is TRBV7-9, the J gene TRBJ2-1; D uncertain. CDR3 length: 13 amino acids. Trimming pared 5 bases from V and 8 bases from J, leaving 13 bases between. CDR1 and CDR2 from the germline V gene are SEHNR and FQNEAQ (reference sequence). The CDR3 reads CASSLDPKYEQFF. DNA of the CDR3: TGTGCCAGCAGCCTTGACCCGAAGTATGAGCAGTTCTTC.

Note on this clonotype: A read error is possible here, since a much larger clone lies one base away. The chain combines TRBV6-5 with TRBJ2-1; D is ambiguous. This CDR3 contains 12 residues. Trimming took 3 bases from V and 13 from J, leaving 13 bases between them. CDR1 and CDR2 from the germline V gene are MNHEY and SVGAGI. The CDR3 reads CASSYGDGDQFF. CDR3 coding DNA: TGTGCCAGCAGTTATGGGGATGGTGATCAGTTCTTC.

This clonotype was detected many times. The rearrangement joins TRBV6-5 to TRBJ2-7; D may be TRBD1 or TRBD2 (5 bases each). The germline V gene has CDR1 MNHEY and CDR2 SVGAGI. The CDR3 is 13 amino acids. V lost 0 bases and J lost 6, with 9 bases in between. The CDR3 DNA reads as TGTGCCAGCAGTTACTCGTCAGGGAGCGAGCAGTACTTC. As protein: CASSYSSGSEQYF.

This clonotype was observed a handful of times. V is TRBV3-1 and J is TRBJ2-2; perhaps TRBD2 as D (5 bases). The CDR3 sequence is 17 residues long. The V gene lost 1 base and the J gene lost 3 bases, with 15 bases spanning the gap. Per the germline V gene, CDR1 is LGHDT and CDR2 is YNNKEL (reference sequence). In DNA, the CDR3 is TGTGCCAGCAGCCAAGTGGTTCGAGGGTTGGACACCGGGGAGCTGTTTTTT. Its protein is CASSQVVRGLDTGELFF.

This clonotype was seen only once. The junction and the germline gene differ at one end; a read error may be behind it. The chain couples TRBV6-5 to TRBJ2-7, with 8 bases fitting TRBD1. This CDR3 contains 13 residues. Per germline, CDR1 MNHEY and CDR2 SVGAGI. CDR3 sequence reads: CTSRGQENYEQYF. In DNA form, the CDR3 reads TGTACCAGCAGGGGACAGGAAAACTACGAGCAGTACTTC.

V usage is TRBV29-1 and J usage is TRBJ2-7, with D perhaps TRBD1 (6 bases). Trimming stripped 4 bases from V and 4 bases from J, with 14 bases between. The CDR3 runs 13 residues. Germline V lookup: CDR1 SQVTM, CDR2 ANQGSEA. This chain's CDR3 is CSVGGRGSYEQYF. The CDR3 region has the DNA TGCAGCGTTGGGGGCAGGGGCTCATACGAGCAGTACTTC.

This clonotype occurred many times. The rearrangement joins TRBV10-2 to TRBJ2-7; D is uncertain. Germline CDR1 WSHSY, CDR2 SAAADI. This CDR3 comprises 11 residues. V gave up 5 bases and J gave up 3 bases, with 5 bases separating them. The CDR3 sequence is CASSISYEQYF. CDR3 sequence (DNA): TGCGCCAGCAGTATCAGCTACGAGCAGTACTTC.

Details on this clonotype: It may be a read error: a sequence one base away is much more abundant. CDR3 bases: TGTGCCAGCAGCTTTGGGGCCCACGAGCAGCACTTC. Amino acids: CASSFGAHEQHF. V and J are TRBV5-3 and TRBJ2-7, with D possibly matching TRBD1 (5 bases). TRBV5-3 is known as an ORF, though its function is uncertain. The CDR3 is 12 amino acids.

This clonotype has a count of ten or more. The genes are TRBV20-1 and TRBJ2-1, with D perhaps matching TRBD2 (6 bases). The CDR3 is 14 residues long. Trimming took off 6 bases at V and 3 bases at J, with 15 bases between the two ends. Germline-derived CDR1 and CDR2 are DFQATT and SNEGSKA (reference sequence). This CDR3 reads CSAPGTEVYNEQFF. CDR3 in DNA: TGCAGTGCCCCGGGGACTGAAGTCTACAATGAGCAGTTCTTC.

V usage is TRBV5-1 and J usage is TRBJ1-1; D gene unclear. This CDR3 has 14 amino acids. With 1 base removed from V and 0 bases from J, the gap between germline ends came to 7 bases. Per the germline V gene, CDR1 is SGHRS and CDR2 is YFSETQ. Here the CDR3 DNA reads TGCGCCAGCAGCTTGTCTGAGGTGAACACTGAAGCTTTCTTT. Translated: CASSLSEVNTEAFF.

About this clonotype itself: A clone one base away is much larger, so this may be a read error. The rearrangement joins TRBV28 to TRBJ1-2; perhaps TRBD1 as D (5 bases). Trimming cost V 11 bases and J 2 bases, with 15 bases left between them. Germline assignment: CDR1 MDHEN and CDR2 SYDVKM. This CDR3 spans 13 amino acids. CDR3 sequence (DNA): TGTGCCTGCACAACCGACAGAAACTATGGCTACACCTTC. Residues: CACTTDRNYGYTF.

With respect to this clonotype: A read error may be the cause here, since a much bigger clone is one base away. The V and J genes are TRBV20-1 and TRBJ2-7; D is perhaps TRBD1 (5 bases). Trimming cost V 5 bases and J 2 bases, with 13 bases left between them. The CDR3 sequence is 13 residues long. CDR1 and CDR2 (germline): DFQATT, SNEGSKA (reference sequence). As DNA, the CDR3 is TGCAGTGCTGGGTTGTCAGGGACCTACGAGCAGTACTTC. As protein: CSAGLSGTYEQYF.

Notes on this clonotype: A much larger clone lies a single base off, so this may be a read error. The chain is built from TRBV20-1 and TRBJ1-3; no clear D. Germline lookup yields CDR1 DFQATT and CDR2 SNEGSKA (reference sequence). The CDR3 has 15 amino acids. CDR3 DNA sequence: TGCGGTGCTAGAGCCATGGACGGCGGAGGAAACACCATATATTTT. This encodes CGARAMDGGGNTIYF.

The table lists this clonotype with many counts. The chain carries TRBV5-6 and TRBJ1-1; D gene uncertain. The V and J ends lost 4 bases and 0 bases respectively, with 7 bases between them. The CDR3 length is 13 residues. CDR1 and CDR2 (germline): SGHDT, YYEEEE. CDR3 bases: TGTGCCAGCAGCGCCCAGCTGAACACTGAAGCTTTCTTT. It specifies CASSAQLNTEAFF. Full variable domain (remainder filled in from reference TRBV5-6 and TRBJ1-1): DAGVTQSPTHLIKTRGQQVTLRCSPKSGHDTVSWYQQALGQGPQFIFQYYEEEERQRGNFPDRFSGHQFPNYSSELNVNALLLGDSALYLCASSAQLNTEAFFGQGTRLTVV.

Comments on this clonotype: Relative to the germline gene, one junction end is altered; a read error may explain this. The chain has TRBV4-1 and TRBJ2-5, with D perhaps TRBD2 (5 bases). The length of the CDR3 is 15 residues. Germline CDR1 MGHRA, CDR2 YSYEKL. CDR3 bases: TGCGCCAGCAGCCAAAATTCCGGGCTGAGGGAGACCCAGTGCTTC. This sequence encodes CASSQNSGLRETQCF.